The clone carrying this T cell receptor beta chain was seen a handful of times. What it binds is unknown. Germline CDR1 and CDR2: GTSNPN and SVGIG (reference sequence). This CDR3 region has 14 residues. The V end was cut by 0 bases, the J end by 5 bases, with 13 bases between. The sample comes from a study of beta chain features in type 1 diabetes. At the level of the study: Cell yields, age and gender were similar between patients and healthy donors. Study-wide points: In all four CD4+ subsets, TCRB CDR3 length was significantly, moderately reduced in type 1 diabetes. In patients and controls equally, PCR might favor templates that are shorter. When cDNA is sequenced, cells with high TCR expression could be over-represented.

The whole isolated RNA underwent reverse transcription, so sequencing captured expressed TCRB transcripts. Clones were sequenced by immunoSEQ multiplex PCR, and TCRdb holds only the in-frame ones, with some missing. The data hold about 110,000 clones, with almost 40% observed a single time. The clonotype comes from a woman between 18 and 29 years old in good health. Material: stem cell memory CD4+ T cells from blood. The rearrangement links TRBV30 to TRBJ2-5, with D possibly matching TRBD1 (8 bases). CDR3 in amino acids: CAWSVTGGGETQYF. The CDR3 DNA is TGTGCCTGGAGTGTAACAGGGGGGGGTGAGACCCAGTACTTC.